The next 23 T cell receptor beta chains were all read from a single sample in a study of CD8 T cells in Susac syndrome. A quantity of about 0.5 to 1 ug RNA underwent reverse transcription using random hexamers. TCRdb analysed the immunoSEQ multiplex PCR reads with MiXCR anew, one entry per CDR3 protein. The repertoire holds over 95,000 distinct CDR3 sequences, with around 92% as singletons. The sample consisted of CD8+ T cells from PBMCs. All receptors come from a human donor in good health.

The V and J genes are TRBV10-3 and TRBJ2-2, with TRBD1 identical over 7 bases. This CDR3 comprises 14 residues. Germline-derived CDR1 and CDR2 are ENHRY and SYGVKD. V shed 8 bases and J 0 bases; nucleotides not matched to a gene: 3. DNA of the CDR3: TGTGCCATCGGACAGGAGTCGAACACCGGGGAGCTGTTTTTT. It translates to CAIGQESNTGELFF.

The chain employs TRBV4-3 and TRBJ1-1, with 9 bases lining up with TRBD1. V trimming: 0 bases; J trimming: 2 bases; junction bases outside the gene matches: 4. The length of the CDR3 is 16 residues. The germline V gene has CDR1 LGHNA and CDR2 YSLEER. The CDR3 here is CASSQDWTGANTEAFF. CDR3 coding DNA: TGCGCCAGCAGCCAAGATTGGACAGGGGCTAACACTGAAGCTTTCTTT.

V usage is TRBV6-2 or TRBV6-3 and J usage is TRBJ2-2, with TRBD2 matching 9 bases. There are 18 residues in the CDR3. Germline V gene lookup returns CDR1 MNHEY and CDR2 SVGEGT. The V and J ends lost 0 bases and 0 bases, in that order; junction bases with no gene match: 5. The CDR3 DNA follows: TGTGCCAGCAGTTACTCGGGGCTAGCGGGGACGAACACCGGGGAGCTGTTTTTT. Translating gives CASSYSGLAGTNTGELFF.

This clonotype was observed a few times. The chain is built from TRBV6-5 and TRBJ1-5; 8 positions match TRBD1. J lost 9 bases, V lost 3 bases, and 13 bases had no gene match. CDR3 length: 16 amino acids. The germline CDR1 and CDR2 sequences are MNHEY and SVGAGI. CDR3 bases: TGTGCCAGCAGTTATGGCGGACAGGGAAGTTCATGGCCCCAGCATTTT. Its translation: CASSYGGQGSSWPQHF.

The chain combines TRBV5-1 with TRBJ1-1, with D possibly being TRBD1 (5 bases). Trimming removed 3 bases at V and 3 bases at J, with 9 bases between. CDR1 and CDR2 from the germline V gene are SGHRS and YFSETQ. This CDR3 has 13 amino acids. CDR3 residues: CASSWPRDTEAFF. CDR3 DNA: TGCGCCAGCAGCTGGCCCAGGGACACTGAAGCTTTCTTT.

This clonotype has more than one count but fewer than ten. This chain links TRBV6-1 with TRBJ1-1, with D tentatively TRBD1 (5 bases). V lost 5 bases and J lost 1, with 14 bases in between. This CDR3 region has 15 residues. CDR1 and CDR2 (germline): MNHNS, SASEGT. The CDR3 sequence is CASSLQGRPNTEAFF. CDR3 DNA: TGTGCCAGCAGTCTTCAGGGACGGCCGAACACTGAAGCTTTCTTT.

V usage is TRBV28 and J usage is TRBJ1-5; possibly TRBD1 for D (6 bases). V was cut by 10 bases and J by 1 base, with 11 bases left in between. Germline loops: CDR1 MDHEN, CDR2 SYDVKM. The CDR3 has 13 residues. The CDR3 here is CAINRVSNQPQHF. The CDR3 DNA follows: TGTGCCATCAACAGGGTCAGCAATCAGCCCCAGCATTTT.

V usage is TRBV15 and J usage is TRBJ2-1; D remains unclear. Germline loops: CDR1 LNHNV, CDR2 YYDKDF (reference sequence). CDR3 length: 14 residues. The V and J ends lost 0 bases and 5 bases respectively, with 8 bases between them. The CDR3 sequence: CATSRDHSDNEQFF. DNA of the CDR3: TGTGCCACCAGCAGAGACCATTCAGACAATGAGCAGTTCTTC.

CDR3 coding DNA: TGTGCCAGCAGGCGCGGGGGCGAGGGACGGATAGAGACTTTC. Its protein is CASRRGGEGRIETF. This chain connects TRBV7-2 to TRBJ2-6, with D perhaps TRBD2 (7 bases). Germline values: CDR1 SGHTA, CDR2 FQGNSA. V dropped 6 bases and J dropped 18 bases, with 24 bases sitting between them. The CDR3 totals 14 residues.

The genes are TRBV14 and TRBJ2-1; TRBD2 might be the D (5 bases). Trimming took off 0 bases at V and 9 bases at J, with 12 bases between the two ends. Germline loops: CDR1 SGHDN, CDR2 FVKESK. The CDR3 contains 14 residues. DNA for the CDR3: TGTGCCAGCAGCCAAGAGGCTAGCAGCGTTGAGCAGTTCTTC. Translated: CASSQEASSVEQFF.

This clonotype appeared a single time. The J gene is TRBJ1-2, the V gene TRBV28; perhaps TRBD1 as D (6 bases). This CDR3 region has 14 residues. Germline V gene data show CDR1 as MDHEN and CDR2 as SYDVKM. The V end lost 2 bases, the J end lost 3 bases, and 10 bases lay between the germline ends. The CDR3 DNA reads as TGTGCCAGCAGTTTACAGGGGAGCTACTATGGCTACACCTTC. Residues: CASSLQGSYYGYTF.

This clonotype appeared a single time. V usage is TRBV4-2 and J usage is TRBJ2-1; D is undetermined. Deletions cut 0 bases from V and 0 bases from J, with 15 bases between. CDR3 size: 18 residues. Germline lookup yields CDR1 LGHNA and CDR2 YNFKEQ. CDR3 amino acids: CASSQDHVAASSYNEQFF. The CDR3 DNA reads TGTGCCAGCAGCCAAGATCATGTTGCGGCAAGCTCCTACAATGAGCAGTTCTTC.

The rearrangement joins TRBV7-7 to TRBJ1-1; D unclear. Looked up from germline, CDR1 is SSHAT and CDR2 is FNYEAQ (reference sequence). The V end lost 5 bases, the J end lost 1 base, and 8 bases lay between the germline ends. The CDR3 has 13 residues. The CDR3 protein is CASSATRNTEAFF. DNA of the CDR3: TGTGCCAGCAGCGCGACAAGGAACACTGAAGCTTTCTTT.

The V gene is TRBV5-6, the J gene TRBJ2-7, with TRBD2 matching 7 bases. CDR1 SGHDT and CDR2 YYEEEE come from the germline V gene. Losses at the gene ends were 2 bases for V and 0 bases for J; bases not matched to a gene: 5. There are 15 residues in the CDR3. The CDR3 nucleotides are TGTGCCAGCAGCTTCAGCGGGGTCAGCTCCTACGAGCAGTACTTC. Protein sequence: CASSFSGVSSYEQYF. The entire variable domain, with the rest obtained from reference TRBV5-6 and TRBJ2-7, is as follows: DAGVTQSPTHLIKTRGQQVTLRCSPKSGHDTVSWYQQALGQGPQFIFQYYEEEERQRGNFPDRFSGHQFPNYSSELNVNALLLGDSALYLCASSFSGVSSYEQYFGPGTRLTVT.

The chain has TRBV14 and TRBJ2-1; D might be TRBD1 (5 bases). This CDR3 comprises 13 residues. Germline-derived CDR1 and CDR2 are SGHDN and FVKESK. Trimming took 0 bases from V and 14 from J, leaving 14 bases between them. Here the CDR3 DNA reads TGTGCCAGCAGCCAAGATAGCAGGGTTAACGAGTTCTTC. Protein: CASSQDSRVNEFF.

The V call is TRBV25-1, the J call TRBJ1-5; TRBD1 matches at 10 bases. V lost 2 bases, J lost 3 bases, and 4 bases stayed unmatched. The CDR3 length is 16 residues. CDR1 is MGHDK and CDR2 is SYGVNS in the germline V gene. Here the CDR3 reads CASSEPGQGPNQPQHF. Written as DNA, the CDR3 is TGTGCCAGCAGTGAACCGGGACAGGGGCCCAATCAGCCCCAGCATTTT.

The rearrangement links TRBV21-1 to TRBJ2-7; the D call of TRBD2 is as the table states it, not checked on the DNA. TRBV21-1 is designated a pseudogene. The CDR3 runs 19 residues. This CDR3 reads CASSSPPATGQGYRYEQYF. The DNA of the CDR3 is TGTGCCAGCAGCAGCCCTCCCGCTACCGGACAGGGTTATCGTTACGAGCAGTACTTC.

This CDR3 is CSATFQRSGELFF. The CDR3 coding sequence is TGCAGTGCTACTTTCCAGCGTTCCGGGGAGCTGTTTTTT. The chain couples TRBV20-1 to TRBJ2-2; D uncertain. The CDR3 loop spans 13 amino acids. Per germline, CDR1 DFQATT and CDR2 SNEGSKA (reference sequence). V lost 4 bases, J lost 6 bases, and 12 bases lay in between.

This chain joins TRBV4-3 and TRBJ1-5, with no clear D. The CDR3 is 15 amino acids. Trimming stripped 0 bases from V and 5 bases from J, with 11 bases between. Germline lookup yields CDR1 LGHNA and CDR2 YSLEER. For the CDR3, the DNA is TGCGCCAGCAGCCAAGATTGGCCTTCTTATCAGCCCCAGCATTTT. Translation gives CASSQDWPSYQPQHF.

The chain recombines TRBV20-1 with TRBJ2-5; TRBD2 agrees at 9 bases. The V segment lost 7 bases and the J segment 3 bases; nucleotides outside the gene matches: 9. Per germline, CDR1 DFQATT and CDR2 SNEGSKA (reference sequence). This CDR3 is built from 14 residues. CDR3 nucleotides: TGCAGTGTCACGCCGGGACTAGCAGAAGAGACCCAGTACTTC. Encoded protein: CSVTPGLAEETQYF.

V gene TRBV7-2 combines with J gene TRBJ2-1, with 12 bases matching TRBD1. Germline V gene data show CDR1 as SGHTA and CDR2 as FQGNSA. J gave up 6 bases and V 6 bases, and 6 bases lay outside the gene matches. The CDR3 loop spans 15 amino acids. In DNA, the CDR3 is TGTGCCAGCAGTAGGGACAGGGGGCCAGGCAATGAGCAGTTCTTC. Translated: CASSRDRGPGNEQFF.

A few counts support this clonotype. This chain connects TRBV5-1 to TRBJ2-7; TRBD1 matches at 10 bases. The length of the CDR3 is 15 residues. The trim removed 4 bases at V and 3 bases at J, leaving 7 bases unmatched. Germline lookup yields CDR1 SGHRS and CDR2 YFSETQ. CDR3 in DNA: TGCGCCAGCAGCGCCCCCGGGACAGGGGTCTACGAGCAGTACTTC. Translating it yields CASSAPGTGVYEQYF.

This clonotype has a single count. The chain links TRBV7-9 to TRBJ2-2; D is uncertain. This CDR3 is 14 amino acids long. V was pared by 3 bases and J by 4 bases, with 9 bases between. CDR1 SEHNR and CDR2 FQNEAQ come from the germline V gene (reference sequence). CDR3 region: CASSFGQSTGELFF. CDR3 sequence (DNA): TGTGCCAGCAGCTTTGGGCAGAGCACCGGGGAGCTGTTTTTT.